These T cell receptor beta chains were read from a single sample in a study of blood T cell repertoires in COVID-19. Assay used: immunoSEQ multiplex PCR; TCRdb lists only in-frame clones, some missing. The table records about 200,000 clones, more than 75% of them present only once. The sequencing input was peripheral blood. These receptors came from a woman of 80 years or more with acute or convalescent COVID-19. The CDR3 runs from the conserved cysteine through the conserved F or W. Each record gives: clone size, D gene, V gene, J gene, CDR3 DNA, CDR3 protein. A D gene is named only where the DNA matches it firmly. Rows may omit the clone size; those that give it use once, few, many or a size class.

.,.,TRBV7-2,TRBJ2-7,TGTGCCAGCAGCCATCAGGTGGGGGCGGGAGTTCGGTACGAGCAGTACTTC,CASSHQVGAGVRYEQYF
.,.,TRBV7-2,TRBJ1-4,TGTGCCAGCAGCTTAGTAGGTGCGGGGTCTAATGAAAAACTGTTTTTT,CASSLVGAGSNEKLFF
.,.,TRBV5-6,TRBJ1-1,TGTGCCAGCAGCTTCGACTGGAGGGAGACTGAAGCTTTCTTT,CASSFDWRETEAFF
.,.,TRBV29-1,TRBJ1-2,TGCAGCTCAATTGGACAGAGGTACGTCAACTATGGCTACACCTTC,CSSIGQRYVNYGYTF
.,TRBD2,TRBV5-1,TRBJ2-7,TGCGCCAGCAGCGTGGGACTAGCGGGAGGGTCCGAGCAGTACTTC,CASSVGLAGGSEQYF
.,.,TRBV2,TRBJ1-1,TGTGCCAGCAGTGAAGCGGGGCAGATCATGAACACTGAAGCTTTCTTT,CASSEAGQIMNTEAFF
.,.,TRBV29-1,TRBJ1-2,TGCAGCGTTGAAGATCAGCCACGACCTAGATCTTACACCTTC,CSVEDQPRPRSYTF
.,.,TRBV28,TRBJ2-5,TGTGCCAGCAGTAAACAGGGGGGGTTCGGGGAGACCCAGTACTTC,CASSKQGGFGETQYF
.,.,TRBV28,TRBJ1-2,TGTGCCAGCAGCCTTGGACAGTATGCTGGCTACACCTTC,CASSLGQYAGYTF
.,TRBD1,TRBV10-3,TRBJ2-7,TGTGCCATCAGCTCGGGACAGGGTTACGAGCAGTACTTC,CAISSGQGYEQYF
.,.,TRBV9,TRBJ1-1,TGTGCCAGCAGCGAACCCGAGAGGGAGAGGGCAACTTTCTTT,CASSEPERERATFF
many,TRBD1,TRBV6-1,TRBJ1-6,TGTGCCAGCAGTGAAAGGGACCCCGGGACAGTTTATAATTCACCCCTCCACTTT,CASSERDPGTVYNSPLHF
.,.,TRBV7-2,TRBJ1-1,TGTGCCAGCAGCTCGGCGGGGGGGATAACTGAAGCTTTCTTT,CASSSAGGITEAFF
.,.,TRBV6-2/TRBV6-3,TRBJ2-4,TGTGCCAGCAGTTACTCGAATGGGAGAGCCAAAAACATTCAGTACTTC,CASSYSNGRAKNIQYF
.,TRBD1,TRBV25-1,TRBJ1-6,TGTGCCAGCAGTGAACTCCAGGGGGCTAATTCACCCCTCCACTTT,CASSELQGANSPLHF
.,TRBD2,TRBV19,TRBJ2-1,TGTGCCAGTAGTATACAGTCGGGACTAGCGGTATTTGAGCAGTTCTTC,CASSIQSGLAVFEQFF
few,TRBD1,TRBV28,TRBJ1-3,TGTGCCAGCAGTCTCCCCAGGGGGCGGAATGCGGGTGGAAACACCATATATTTT,CASSLPRGRNAGGNTIYF
once,.,TRBV5-5,TRBJ2-3,TGTGCCAGCAGCTTGGCCATCGGGAGTGGGGAAGATACGCAGTATTTT,CASSLAIGSGEDTQYF
.,.,TRBV7-8,TRBJ1-5,TGTGCCAGCAGCTTAGACAGCAGCCAGCCCCAGCATTTT,CASSLDSSQPQHF
.,.,TRBV2,TRBJ2-1,TGTGCCAGCATTTGGTTTCAGGGTAATGAGCAGTTCTTC,CASIWFQGNEQFF
.,TRBD2,TRBV5-1,TRBJ2-7,TGCGCCAGCAGCCCCTGGGCTAGCGGGAGGGATGAGCAGTACTTC,CASSPWASGRDEQYF
.,.,TRBV3-1/TRBV3-2,TRBJ2-7,TGTGCCAGCAGCCAAGGTAGACTAGTAGGTAACTACGAGCAGTACTTC,CASSQGRLVGNYEQYF
.,TRBD2,TRBV6-5,TRBJ2-1,TGTGCCAGCAGTTACCGTTGGACTAGCACTAACAATGAGCAGTTCTTC,CASSYRWTSTNNEQFF
.,.,TRBV7-6,TRBJ1-1,TGTGCCAGCAGCTTAATGGCAGGGTTGAACACTGAAGCTTTCTTT,CASSLMAGLNTEAFF
.,.,TRBV6-1,TRBJ1-1,TGTGCCAGCAGTGATACAGGGAGTATCATCGCTTTCTTT,CASSDTGSIIAFF
few,.,TRBV5-1,TRBJ1-2,TGCGCCAGCAGCTTGTATCGCGGAAACTATGGCTACACCTTC,CASSLYRGNYGYTF
.,TRBD1,TRBV6-2/TRBV6-3,TRBJ1-4,TGTGCCAGCAGTTACACCGGGACAGGGTATGAAAAACTGTTTTTT,CASSYTGTGYEKLFF
.,TRBD1,TRBV5-5,TRBJ2-5,TGTGCCAGCAGCTTGAGAGGGGGCGAGCGGGAGACCCAGTACTTC,CASSLRGGERETQYF
.,TRBD1,TRBV4-3,TRBJ1-2,TGCGCCAGCAGCCCGGGACAGTTTTATGGCTACACCTTC,CASSPGQFYGYTF
.,.,TRBV7-3,TRBJ1-1,TGTGCCAGCAGCCCCGGCCCAGGGGCGTACACTGAAGCTTTCTTT,CASSPGPGAYTEAFF
.,.,TRBV5-6,TRBJ1-2,TGTGCCAGCAGCTCTATGCGGTATGGCTACACCTTC,CASSSMRYGYTF
.,.,TRBV5-5,TRBJ2-2,TGTGCCAGCAGCTTGGCCCTAAACGGGGAGCTGTTTTTT,CASSLALNGELFF
.,TRBD1,TRBV29-1,TRBJ2-7,TGCAGCGCTCTACAGGGGGGCTACGAGCAGTACTTC,CSALQGGYEQYF
.,TRBD1,TRBV5-1,TRBJ1-2,TGCGCCAGCAGCGCCCGGGACAGCGGCCTTAACTATGGCTACACCTTC,CASSARDSGLNYGYTF
.,.,TRBV28,TRBJ1-4,TGTGCCAGCAGCATCGTGGGGGCGAGGGGCGCAACTAATGAAAAACTGTTTTTT,CASSIVGARGATNEKLFF
.,TRBD1,TRBV7-8,TRBJ1-3,TGTGCCAGCAGCACACCACGGGACAGGGGCATTTCCTCTGGAAACACCATATATTTT,CASSTPRDRGISSGNTIYF
.,.,TRBV10-3,TRBJ1-5,TGTGCCATCAGTGAGTCGGGGGGTGGCCAGCCCCAGCATTTT,CAISESGGGQPQHF